The 10 T cell receptor beta chains listed next were all sequenced from one sample in a study of shared clonotypes between healthy human individuals. Some clones are missing from TCRdb's copy, which holds only in-frame ones; the method was immunoSEQ multiplex PCR. This table holds roughly 1 million clones, roughly 80% found once. The sequenced sample was memory CD4+ T cells sorted from blood. Subset denoted: CD45RA-negative fraction. The origin of the receptors is a man between 18 and 35 years old in good health.

This sequence joins TRBV19 and TRBJ2-7; D call uncertain. CDR3 length equals 14 residues. Per the germline V gene, CDR1 is LNHDA and CDR2 is SQIVND (reference sequence). V lost 4 bases and J lost 0, with 10 bases in between. The CDR3 region has the DNA TGTGCCAGTAGTACAGCCCTAAACTCCTACGAGCAGTACTTC. Residues: CASSTALNSYEQYF.

The CDR3 DNA follows: TGTGCCAGCACCCTGAGACACGAGCAGTACTTC. This codes for CASTLRHEQYF. This chain uses TRBV28 with TRBJ2-7; D call uncertain. Germline V gives CDR1 MDHEN, CDR2 SYDVKM. The V end was cut by 7 bases, the J end by 5 bases, with 9 bases between. The CDR3 consists of 11 residues. Together with reference TRBV28 and TRBJ2-7, the CDR3 gives the full variable domain: DVKVTQSSRYLVKRTGEKVFLECVQDMDHENMFWYRQDPGLGLRLIYFSYDVKMKEKGDIPEGYSVSREKKERFSLILESASTNQTSMYLCASTLRHEQYFGPGTRLTVT.

This clone has only one observation. The J gene is TRBJ1-3, the V gene TRBV2; tentative D call: TRBD1 (5 bases). CDR1 and CDR2 from the germline V gene are SNHLY and FYNNEI. The CDR3 has 16 residues. Trimming stripped 4 bases from V and 8 bases from J, with 21 bases between. The CDR3 reads CASSVPGTETGDTIYF. CDR3 in DNA: TGTGCCAGCAGTGTCCCCGGGACGGAGACTGGGGACACCATATATTTT.

The chain recombines TRBV5-1 with TRBJ2-3; 8 bases are a match to TRBD1. V shed 3 bases, J shed 5 bases, and the junction held 11 bases outside the gene matches. This CDR3 has 16 residues. CDR1 SGHRS and CDR2 YFSETQ come from the germline V gene. CDR3 bases: TGCGCCAGCAGCTCCCCCCCGGGACAGGCGAAAGATACGCAGTATTTT. It yields the protein CASSSPPGQAKDTQYF.

The CDR3 DNA reads TGTGCCGGTTCGGACAGTCCTAACTATGGCTACACCTTC. It specifies CAGSDSPNYGYTF. The rearrangement uses TRBV19 and TRBJ1-2, with D maybe TRBD1 (6 bases). V lost 11 bases and J lost 0, with 13 bases in between. Germline V gives CDR1 LNHDA, CDR2 SQIVND (reference sequence). The CDR3 is 13 amino acids.

This clone was picked up a small number of times. The chain employs TRBV28 and TRBJ1-6; perhaps TRBD1 as D (5 bases). Looked up from germline, CDR1 is MDHEN and CDR2 is SYDVKM. The germline V and J ends were trimmed by 7 bases and 10 bases, with 17 bases remaining between them. The CDR3 is made up of 14 amino acids. In DNA form, the CDR3 reads TGTGCCAGCAAGGGTGCAGGGATTATGTCACCCCTCCACTTT. Its translation is CASKGAGIMSPLHF.

The J gene is TRBJ2-7, the V gene TRBV7-8, with a possible D match to TRBD2 (6 bases). Per the germline V gene, CDR1 is SGHVS and CDR2 is FQNEAQ. The CDR3 length is 16 residues. V lost 5 bases and J 4 bases, leaving 21 bases between the germline ends. The CDR3 nucleotides are TGTGCCAGCAGCATCGGGGGACCCGTTGTGGAATACGAGCAGTACTTC. It is translated as CASSIGGPVVEYEQYF.

This chain links TRBV7-2 with TRBJ2-2; TRBD1 or TRBD2 may be the D gene (6 bases each). Germline CDR1 reads SGHTA; CDR2 reads FQGNSA. Trimming cost V 5 bases and J 2 bases, with 15 bases left between them. The CDR3 consists of 16 residues. This CDR3 reads CASSLSGGLNTGELFF. CDR3 DNA sequence: TGTGCCAGCAGCCTCTCCGGGGGCCTCAACACCGGGGAGCTGTTTTTT.

V usage is TRBV5-8 and J usage is TRBJ2-3, with TRBD2 matching 12 bases. V trimming: 2 bases; J trimming: 7 bases; junction bases outside the gene matches: 8. Germline V lookup: CDR1 SGHTS, CDR2 YDEGEE. The CDR3 totals 16 residues. CDR3 nucleotide sequence: TGTGCCAGCAGCTTTACTAGCGGGAGGAAGTCGTATACGCAGTATTTT. Translated: CASSFTSGRKSYTQYF.

CDR3 in amino acids: CASSLEGAGGYSEQFF. In DNA, the CDR3 is TGCGCCAGCAGCTTGGAGGGAGCGGGAGGTTATAGTGAGCAGTTCTTC. The chain couples TRBV5-1 to TRBJ2-1, with 9 bases that match TRBD2. The V and J ends lost 0 bases and 9 bases, in that order; junction bases with no gene match: 10. Germline assignment: CDR1 SGHRS and CDR2 YFSETQ. The CDR3 totals 16 residues.